Following are 10 T cell receptor beta chains from one sample sequenced in a study of neurological immune-mediated disorders. TCRdb reprocessed the 5' RACE reads via MiXCR and lists one record per CDR3 protein. The sample includes about 41,000 distinct CDR3 sequences, roughly 15% of them seen just once. Sequenced input: CD4+ T cells from blood. The source is a woman aged 60-75 years with HTLV-1-associated myelopathy (HAM/TSP).

This clonotype was counted many times. This chain joins TRBV6-5 and TRBJ2-7, with 9 bases lining up with TRBD1. The germline CDR1 and CDR2 sequences are MNHEY and SVGAGI. V lost 6 bases, J lost 7 bases, and 7 bases stayed unmatched. There are 13 residues in the CDR3. CDR3 DNA sequence: TGTGCCAGCAGCCCGCCGACAGGGGGAGAGCAGTACTTC. This codes for CASSPPTGGEQYF.

This clonotype was recorded many times. The gene calls are TRBV2 and TRBJ2-2; tentative D call: TRBD2 (6 bases). The CDR3 is 14 amino acids. With 0 bases removed from V and 8 bases from J, the gap between germline ends came to 10 bases. The germline CDR1 and CDR2 sequences are SNHLY and FYNNEI. CDR3 bases: TGTGCCAGCAGTGAAGCGCTTCGGGGGGGGGAGCTGTTTTTT. This encodes CASSEALRGGELFF.

This clonotype was seen many times. The chain uses TRBV5-5 and TRBJ1-1, with a tentative D call TRBD1 (5 bases). This CDR3 contains 14 residues. Between the trimmed V and J ends, which lost 2 bases and 3 bases, there was a span of 11 bases. Germline CDR1 is SGHKS and CDR2 is YYEKEE (reference sequence). In DNA form, the CDR3 reads TGTGCCAGCAGCTTCGATGGAGGGGACACTGAAGCTTTCTTT. It specifies CASSFDGGDTEAFF.

This clonotype was observed at least ten times. The chain links TRBV5-1 to TRBJ2-7; tentatively, D is TRBD2 (5 bases). The CDR3 length is 14 residues. V was trimmed by 3 bases and J by 2 bases, leaving 12 bases between them. CDR1 and CDR2 (germline): SGHRS, YFSETQ. CDR3 sequence reads: CASSSQTRTYEQYF. The CDR3 region has the DNA TGCGCCAGCAGCTCACAAACTAGGACCTACGAGCAGTACTTC.

This clonotype was counted ten times or more. The V and J genes are TRBV20-1 and TRBJ2-1; 8 nucleotides agree with TRBD2. There are 15 residues in the CDR3. J was trimmed by 5 bases and V by 6 bases; bases with no gene match: 12. Looked up from germline, CDR1 is DFQATT and CDR2 is SNEGSKA (reference sequence). The CDR3 is CSAKRGTRNNNEQFF. The CDR3 nucleotides read TGCAGTGCCAAAAGGGGGACTAGGAATAACAATGAGCAGTTCTTC.

This clonotype was found once. This could be a read error, since a much larger clone is one nucleotide away. As DNA, the CDR3 is TGTGCCAGCAGCTTAGTACTAGCGGGACGGAATGAGCAGTTCTTC. This encodes CASSLVLAGRNEQFF. The chain uses TRBV11-3 and TRBJ2-1; 10 bases map to TRBD2. J was trimmed by 7 bases and V by 1 base; bases with no gene match: 4. The CDR3 totals 15 residues. Germline values: CDR1 SGHNT, CDR2 YENEEA.

The V gene is TRBV20-1, the J gene TRBJ2-3; a possible D gene is TRBD2 (5 bases). This CDR3 spans 13 amino acids. Germline V gene lookup returns CDR1 DFQATT and CDR2 SNEGSKA (reference sequence). The V and J ends lost 6 bases and 11 bases respectively, with 21 bases between them. The CDR3 region has the DNA TGCAGTGCCTACGATGGGAGCACCTACGAGCAGTATTTT. Its translation: CSAYDGSTYEQYF.

The sample holds a few counts of this clonotype. The chain links TRBV6-6 to TRBJ1-2, with D tentatively TRBD1 (5 bases). CDR3 length: 14 residues. Germline CDR1 reads MNHNY; CDR2 reads SVGAGI (reference sequence). Trimming cost V 5 bases and J 4 bases, with 14 bases left between them. DNA of the CDR3: TGTGCCAGCAGTCCTCCGGGACTGACCTATGGCTACACCTTC. Translating gives CASSPPGLTYGYTF.

This clonotype occurred many times. The chain has TRBV12-3 or TRBV12-4 and TRBJ1-1; 10 positions match TRBD1. CDR3 length: 16 amino acids. The V segment lost 5 bases and the J segment 0 bases; nucleotides outside the gene matches: 6. CDR3 amino acids: CASSPGQGVMNTEAFF. For the CDR3, the DNA is TGTGCCAGCAGTCCCGGACAGGGGGTAATGAACACTGAAGCTTTCTTT.

This sequence joins TRBV5-1 and TRBJ2-7; 8 nucleotides align to TRBD1. The germline V gene encodes CDR1 SGHRS and CDR2 YFSETQ. There are 15 residues in the CDR3. V lost 5 bases to trimming and J lost 4 bases; unmatched junction nucleotides: 11. CDR3 protein: CASSTGTGLPYEQYF. As DNA, the CDR3 is TGCGCCAGCAGTACCGGGACAGGCTTACCTTACGAGCAGTACTTC. Filled out from reference TRBV5-1 and TRBJ2-7, the complete variable domain reads KAGVTQTPRYLIKTRGQQVTLSCSPISGHRSVSWYQQTPGQGLQFLFEYFSETQRNKGNFPGRFSGRQFSNSRSEMNVSTLELGDSALYLCASSTGTGLPYEQYFGPGTRLTVT.